Listed below are T cell receptor beta chains from one sample, sequenced in a study of T cell clones after liver transplantation. Sequenced by immunoSEQ multiplex PCR; TCRdb stores in-frame clones only, minus some. The sample holds 50,000 to 60,000 clones, 70% seen once. The sample consisted of CD4+ T cells from blood, taken at the approximately 15-month timepoint. These receptors all stem from a human patient who received a liver transplant. Some of the T cells might come from the graft donor. Each CDR3 is given with its conserved first and last residue. The D gene is left open where the match is weak. Not every row has a clone size; where given, it reads once, few, many or a size class.

d_call clone_size j_call v_call cdr3_nt cdr3_aa
TRBD2 few TRBJ2-5 TRBV2 TGTGCCAGCAGTGATACTAGCGGACAAGAGACCCAGTACTTC CASSDTSGQETQYF
TRBD1 - TRBJ1-2 TRBV19 TGTGCCAGTACGACCGGGGGGACAGGGAAGGACTATGGCTACACCTTC CASTTGGTGKDYGYTF
TRBD1 - TRBJ2-1 TRBV19 TGTGCCAGTAGTATAGATCTAAGGCTTTGGGACAGGATTTCCTACAATGAGCAGTTCTTC CASSIDLRLWDRISYNEQFF
TRBD2 - TRBJ2-3 TRBV5-4 TGTGCCAGCAGCCCAGCGGGGGTCGGCACAGATACGCAGTATTTT CASSPAGVGTDTQYF
TRBD2 - TRBJ2-5 TRBV9 TGTGCCAGCAGCGTAGGGGCTAGCGGGGGGGTAGAGACCCAGTACTTC CASSVGASGGVETQYF
- many TRBJ2-4 TRBV7-8 TGTGCCAGCAGCTTAAATCCACGCAGGGATCTAAACATTCAGTACTTC CASSLNPRRDLNIQYF
- - TRBJ1-5 TRBV21-1 TGTGCCAGCAGCAAAAAGCTGAACAGGGGGCCCAATCAGCCCCAGCATTTT CASSKKLNRGPNQPQHF
- many TRBJ2-2 TRBV11-3 TGTGCCAGCAGCTTGGGGTCCGGCGGGGGCGTCGGGGAGCTGTTTTTT CASSLGSGGGVGELFF
TRBD2 - TRBJ2-3 TRBV5-6 TGTGCCAGCAGCCGGACTAGCGGGGGGGGCACAGATACGCAGTATTTT CASSRTSGGGTDTQYF
TRBD2 - TRBJ2-1 TRBV27 TGTGCCAGCAGTTCTTTTAAGGCAAGCGGGGGGTTTGAGCAGTTCTTC CASSSFKASGGFEQFF
- - TRBJ1-2 TRBV7-2 TGTGCCAGCAGCTTAGGTGGGGGCTATGGCTACACCTTC CASSLGGGYGYTF
TRBD1 - TRBJ2-2 TRBV7-9 TGTGCCAGCAGCTCATCCGGGACAGTATTACCCGGGGAGCTGTTTTTT CASSSSGTVLPGELFF
TRBD2 - TRBJ2-1 TRBV6-5 TGTGCCAGCAGTCCCGACTTAGCGGGAGTCAATGAGCAGTTCTTC CASSPDLAGVNEQFF
- - TRBJ2-5 TRBV6-1 TGTGCCAGCAGTGAAGCCGAGACCCAGTACTTC CASSEAETQYF
TRBD1 few TRBJ1-1 TRBV10-3 TGTGCCATCAGAGGGACAGGGGAGGGGAACACTGAAGCTTTCTTT CAIRGTGEGNTEAFF
TRBD2 - TRBJ2-2 TRBV7-2 TGTGCCAGCAGCTTACGCGGGGGAGGGACGAACACCGGGGAGCTGTTTTTT CASSLRGGGTNTGELFF
- - TRBJ2-3 TRBV5-4 TGTGCCAGCAGCTCGCACACAGATACGCAGTATTTT CASSSHTDTQYF
TRBD2 - TRBJ2-2 TRBV11-2 TGTGCCAGCAGCTTTGGACTAGCGGTAAACACCGGGGAGCTGTTTTTT CASSFGLAVNTGELFF
- - TRBJ1-1 TRBV18 TGTGCCAGCTCACCACCCGGCCAGGGGTGGGGCACTGAAGCTTTCTTT CASSPPGQGWGTEAFF
- - TRBJ2-7 TRBV5-1 TGCGCCAGCAGCATTGGCCCCCAGGGAAACGAGCAGTACTTC CASSIGPQGNEQYF
- - TRBJ2-2 TRBV9 TGTGCCAGCAGCGTAGGGGCACCGGCCACCGGGGAGCTGTTTTTT CASSVGAPATGELFF
- - TRBJ1-2 TRBV19 TGTGCCAGCAACAGGGAGAACTATGGCTACACCTTC CASNRENYGYTF
TRBD2 few TRBJ2-1 TRBV5-1 TGCGCCAGCAGCTTCGGACTAGCGGGGGTCGATGAGCAGTTCTTC CASSFGLAGVDEQFF
- - TRBJ2-2 TRBV28 TGTGCCAGCAGTTCCCTGACAGTGAACACCGGGGAGCTGTTTTTT CASSSLTVNTGELFF
TRBD1 - TRBJ2-7 TRBV14 TGTGCCAGCAGCCATGAACAGGGGGCATACGAGCAGTACTTC CASSHEQGAYEQYF
TRBD1 few TRBJ1-4 TRBV5-1 TGCGCCAGCAGATTAATTGGACAGGGGGAAAAACTGTTTTTT CASRLIGQGEKLFF
- many TRBJ2-1 TRBV5-6 TGTGCCAGCGGGGTTTTCAGTTCCAATGAGCAGTTCTTC CASGVFSSNEQFF
- few TRBJ2-1 TRBV9 TGTGCCAGCAGCGTAGCGGATAGCTCCTACAATGAGCAGTTCTTC CASSVADSSYNEQFF
- - TRBJ2-6 TRBV11-2 TGTGCCAGCAGCTTAGCGGGGGCTACTTCTGGGGCCAACGTCCTGACTTTC CASSLAGATSGANVLTF
- - TRBJ2-1 TRBV5-6 TGTGCCAGCAGCCTGCCGAGCTACGGCGGCATAAGTAGGGAGCAGTTCTTC CASSLPSYGGISREQFF
- few TRBJ2-3 TRBV2 TGTGCCAGCAGTGGGGGAAGCGGGCGGGAAACAGATACGCAGTATTTT CASSGGSGRETDTQYF
- once TRBJ2-5 TRBV18 TGTGCCAGCTCCCGGGGCGATCGGACCCAGTACTTC CASSRGDRTQYF
- once TRBJ1-1 TRBV7-2 TGTGCCAGCAGCTTAGGACGTACAGGGACGGTCACTGAAGCTTTCTTT CASSLGRTGTVTEAFF
- - TRBJ2-6 TRBV5-1 TGCGCCAGCAGCCTTCGGTTCTCTGGGGCCAACGTCCTGACTTTC CASSLRFSGANVLTF
TRBD2 few TRBJ2-2 TRBV7-2 TGTGCCAGCAGCTCTCGGACTAGCGCCGGGGAGCTGTTTTTT CASSSRTSAGELFF
TRBD1 - TRBJ1-2 TRBV14 TGTGCCAGCAGCCAATGGGCAGGGGGCCACTACACCTTC CASSQWAGGHYTF
- - TRBJ2-4 TRBV18 TGTGCCAGCTCACCACCGGCGGGGGCCAAAAACATTCAGTACTTC CASSPPAGAKNIQYF
- - TRBJ1-3 TRBV18 TGTGCCAGCTCACCCGACAAGTTCGCCTCTGGAAACACCATATATTTT CASSPDKFASGNTIYF
- - TRBJ1-3 TRBV11-2 TGTGCCAGCAGCTATGCGGGACTCCTCGGAAACACCATATATTTT CASSYAGLLGNTIYF
TRBD2 - TRBJ2-1 TRBV27 TGTGCCAGCAGTTTCTCTAGCGGGAGCTCCTACAATGAGCAGTTCTTC CASSFSSGSSYNEQFF
- - TRBJ2-2 TRBV19 TGTGCCAGTAGTCTCCTTGCGAACACCGGGGAGCTGTTTTTT CASSLLANTGELFF